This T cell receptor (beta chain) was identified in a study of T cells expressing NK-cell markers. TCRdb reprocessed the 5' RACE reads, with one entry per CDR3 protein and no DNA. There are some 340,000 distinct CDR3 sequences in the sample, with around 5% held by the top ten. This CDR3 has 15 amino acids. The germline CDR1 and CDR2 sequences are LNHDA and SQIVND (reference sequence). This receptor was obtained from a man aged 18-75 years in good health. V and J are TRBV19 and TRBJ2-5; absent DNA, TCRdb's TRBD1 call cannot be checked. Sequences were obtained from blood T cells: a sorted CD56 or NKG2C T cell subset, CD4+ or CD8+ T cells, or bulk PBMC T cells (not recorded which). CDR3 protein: CASSTQGTPQETQYF.